Listed below are T cell receptor beta chains from one sample, sequenced in a study of blood T cell repertoires in COVID-19. Produced via immunoSEQ multiplex PCR; TCRdb's table is partial and in-frame only. The repertoire holds some 290,000 clones, with nearly 90% as singletons. The sequencing input was peripheral blood. These receptors all come from a woman in her thirties or forties with COVID-19, enrolled during active disease. Both conserved end residues are part of each CDR3. D genes are given only for firm matches. The listing skips clone size in some rows; elsewhere it reads once, few, many or a size class.

D: NA
J: TRBJ2-7
size: NA
V: TRBV9
DNA: TGTGCCAGCAGCGTAGTAGCCCAGTCCTACGAGCAGTACTTC
CDR3: CASSVVAQSYEQYF

D: TRBD1
J: TRBJ2-3
size: NA
V: TRBV18
DNA: TGTGCCAGCTCACCACAGCAGGGGGCCATCACAGATACGCAGTATTTT
CDR3: CASSPQQGAITDTQYF

D: NA
J: TRBJ1-5
size: NA
V: TRBV5-5
DNA: TGTGCCAGCAGCCCCCCGGAGGTGGGCCAGCCCCAGCATTTT
CDR3: CASSPPEVGQPQHF

D: TRBD1
J: TRBJ1-2
size: NA
V: TRBV12-3/TRBV12-4
DNA: TGTGCCAGCAGTTACAGGGGCGGCTACACCTTC
CDR3: CASSYRGGYTF

D: TRBD1
J: TRBJ1-5
size: NA
V: TRBV28
DNA: TGTGCCAGCAGTTCGACAGGGACAGGCGCCCTCAATCAGCCCCAGCATTTT
CDR3: CASSSTGTGALNQPQHF

D: NA
J: TRBJ1-2
size: NA
V: TRBV6-5
DNA: TGTGCCAGCAGGCAGGGTAACTATGGCTACACCTTC
CDR3: CASRQGNYGYTF

D: TRBD1
J: TRBJ2-3
size: NA
V: TRBV4-3
DNA: TGCGCCAGCAGCCAGCGACAGGGGGGTGATACGCAGTATTTT
CDR3: CASSQRQGGDTQYF

D: TRBD1
J: TRBJ2-2
size: NA
V: TRBV19
DNA: TGTGCCAGTATTCGACAGGGCACGAACACCGGGGAGCTGTTTTTT
CDR3: CASIRQGTNTGELFF

D: NA
J: TRBJ1-2
size: NA
V: TRBV7-9
DNA: TGTGCCAGCAGCCTAATCAGGACAGCTTCTAACTATGGCTACACCTTC
CDR3: CASSLIRTASNYGYTF

D: NA
J: TRBJ2-7
size: NA
V: TRBV25-1
DNA: TGTGCCAGCAGTACTGACTTTTACGAGCAGTACTTC
CDR3: CASSTDFYEQYF

D: TRBD2
J: TRBJ2-1
size: NA
V: TRBV2
DNA: TGTGCCAGCCTTAGCGGGGGCGTATACAATGAGCAGTTCTTC
CDR3: CASLSGGVYNEQFF

D: NA
J: TRBJ2-7
size: NA
V: TRBV6-5
DNA: TGTGCCAGCAGAAATATAGTGGCAGGGCGCGACGAGCAGTACTTC
CDR3: CASRNIVAGRDEQYF

D: NA
J: TRBJ1-4
size: NA
V: TRBV7-2
DNA: TGTGCCAGCAGCTTAGTGCTTGACTCGCTGGAAAAACTGTTTTTT
CDR3: CASSLVLDSLEKLFF

D: NA
J: TRBJ2-4
size: NA
V: TRBV4-1
DNA: TGCGCCAGCAGCCAAGACCTTCCCAGGAAGGACATTCAGTACTTC
CDR3: CASSQDLPRKDIQYF

D: TRBD1
J: TRBJ1-1
size: NA
V: TRBV5-1
DNA: TGCGCCAGCTTCGTTCCAGGGGGGAACACTGAAGCTTTCTTT
CDR3: CASFVPGGNTEAFF

D: NA
J: TRBJ2-3
size: once
V: TRBV5-1
DNA: TGCGCCAGCAGCTTGTCTAGCGGCACAGATACGCAGTATTTT
CDR3: CASSLSSGTDTQYF

D: TRBD1
J: TRBJ1-2
size: NA
V: TRBV28
DNA: TGTGCCAGCAGTTTGGGACAGGGTCCTGTAGGCTACACCTTC
CDR3: CASSLGQGPVGYTF

D: NA
J: TRBJ2-1
size: NA
V: TRBV5-4
DNA: TGTGCCAGCAGCTTGAGAGGGAGCTCCTACAATGAGCAGTTCTTC
CDR3: CASSLRGSSYNEQFF

D: NA
J: TRBJ1-3
size: NA
V: TRBV7-2
DNA: TGTGCCAGCAGCTTAGGGCGGATCTCTGGAAACACCATATATTTT
CDR3: CASSLGRISGNTIYF